The source of this T cell receptor beta chain is a study of blood T cell repertoires in COVID-19. Study in general: Donors in the United States, Italy and Spain gave samples during acute or convalescent COVID-19. PBMCs, B-cell-depleted T cells, or T cells provided the cDNA or gDNA that made up the material.

The authors' processing: Estimation of nucleated cell counts relied on the amplification of reference gene primers. Sequencing used immunoSEQ multiplex PCR; TCRdb keeps in-frame clones, though not all of them. The V and J calls and the clone size are those of that table, but D and trimming were determined from the DNA. Of 98,000 or so clones detected, 80% to 90% appear once; the ten largest clones hold 2.4%. Trimming removed 0 bases from V and 4 bases from J, with 5 bases in between. Germline V gene lookup returns CDR1 LGHDT and CDR2 YNNKEL (reference sequence). The CDR3 runs 13 residues. Sequencing input: peripheral blood. The gene calls are TRBV3-1 (or the pseudogene TRBV3-2) and TRBJ2-3, with D unresolved. The receptor's source is a human donor in a cohort sampled during active COVID-19. CDR3 sequence reads: CASSQDLADTQYF. CDR3 sequence (DNA): TGTGCCAGCAGCCAAGATCTCGCAGATACGCAGTATTTT.